Each of the 10 T cell receptor beta chains below was sequenced from the same sample in a study of PD-1 blockade in mismatch repair-deficient tumors (dated by TCRdb to 2017 to 2019). The library was generated by the immunoSEQ multiplex PCR assay. TCRdb obtained this table from immuneACCESS and retained in-frame rearrangements with V and J assigned. These tables miss some clones; where compared with another copy, unresolved V genes account for less than half of the shortfall, and the remainder is unexplained. The sample records approximately 25,000 clones, more than 80% of which are singletons. 20% to 25% of the sample is held by the ten biggest clonotypes. The time point label corresponds to: peripheral blood 12 weeks after first pembrolizumab dose. Here the sequenced sample was peripheral blood, taken 12 weeks after starting pembrolizumab. These receptors all come from an adult with mismatch repair-deficient cancer.

This sequence joins TRBV15 and TRBJ2-5, with 7 positions matching TRBD2. The germline CDR1 and CDR2 sequences are LNHNV and YYDKDF (reference sequence). CDR3 length: 16 residues. J lost 4 bases, V lost 1 base, and 9 bases had no gene match. The CDR3 protein is CATSRGGGRPGETQYF. The CDR3, as DNA: TGTGCCACCAGCAGAGGGGGGGGGAGGCCAGGAGAGACCCAGTACTTC.

The chain employs TRBV6-6 and TRBJ2-7; no clear D. CDR3 size: 15 residues. Trimming removed 3 bases from V and 0 bases from J, with 12 bases in between. Germline V gene data show CDR1 as MNHNY and CDR2 as SVGAGI (reference sequence). In DNA form, the CDR3 reads TGTGCCAGCAGTTATACGGTTGGGGACTCCTACGAGCAGTACTTC. Its protein is CASSYTVGDSYEQYF.

The V call is TRBV28, the J call TRBJ2-7; D may correspond to TRBD1 or TRBD2 (5 bases each). The CDR3 has 14 residues. The ends were cut back, 3 bases at V and 3 bases at J, with 12 bases in the middle. Germline CDR1 and CDR2: MDHEN and SYDVKM. The CDR3: CASSFSGQFYEQYF. DNA for the CDR3: TGTGCCAGCAGTTTTTCGGGGCAGTTCTACGAGCAGTACTTC.

The genes are TRBV11-3 and TRBJ2-5; no definite D call. There are 15 residues in the CDR3. V lost 3 bases and J 2 bases, leaving 13 bases between the germline ends. Germline values: CDR1 SGHNT, CDR2 YENEEA. DNA for the CDR3: TGTGCCAGCAGCTTCCCTAGGGCGAGTCAAGAGACCCAGTACTTC. Its protein product is CASSFPRASQETQYF. Filled out from reference TRBV11-3 and TRBJ2-5, the complete variable domain reads EAGVVQSPRYKIIEKKQPVAFWCNPISGHNTLYWYLQNLGQGPELLIRYENEEAVDDSQLPKDRFSAERLKGVDSTLKIQPAELGDSAVYLCASSFPRASQETQYFGPGTRLLVL.

This clone showed up just once. This chain links TRBV4-3 with TRBJ1-3; D not resolved. The CDR3 is made up of 12 amino acids. Germline V gene data show CDR1 as LGHNA and CDR2 as YSLEER. The V gene lost 0 bases and the J gene lost 6 bases, with 3 bases spanning the gap. This CDR3 reads CASSQDLNTIYF. Written as DNA, the CDR3 is TGCGCCAGCAGCCAAGATCTAAACACCATATATTTT.

This clone was recorded only once. The chain carries TRBV9 and TRBJ2-2; TRBD1 is a possible D gene (5 bases). The germline V gene has CDR1 SGDLS and CDR2 YYNGEE. The CDR3 sequence is 16 residues long. Trimming took off 0 bases at V and 3 bases at J, with 12 bases between the two ends. The CDR3 loop reads CASSVEDTQYTGELFF. CDR3 DNA: TGTGCCAGCAGCGTAGAGGACACCCAGTACACCGGGGAGCTGTTTTTT.

This sequence joins TRBV10-2 and TRBJ2-7, with 9 positions matching TRBD1. V shed 6 bases and J 2 bases; nucleotides not matched to a gene: 8. Germline CDR1 WSHSY, CDR2 SAAADI. The CDR3 sequence is 15 residues long. CDR3 bases: TGCGCCAGCAGACATCGACAGGGGGATCCCTACGAGCAGTACTTC. Translating gives CASRHRQGDPYEQYF.

The chain combines TRBV6-6 with TRBJ1-1, with D unclear. Between the trimmed V and J ends, which lost 6 bases and 0 bases, there was a span of 8 bases. This CDR3 comprises 13 residues. Germline loops: CDR1 MNHNY, CDR2 SVGAGI (reference sequence). The CDR3 coding sequence is TGTGCCAGCAGAGGAAGGTTGAACACTGAAGCTTTCTTT. Translated: CASRGRLNTEAFF.

The chain carries TRBV7-3 and TRBJ2-5; weak D call: TRBD2 (6 bases). This CDR3 has 18 residues. Between the trimmed V and J ends, which lost 0 bases and 5 bases, there was a span of 22 bases. Germline CDR1 and CDR2: SGHTA and FQGTGA. The CDR3 reads CASSLTIAWREKGETQYF. The CDR3 nucleotides are TGTGCCAGCAGCTTAACGATCGCTTGGCGGGAAAAAGGGGAGACCCAGTACTTC. Complete variable domain (other parts from reference TRBV7-3 and TRBJ2-5): GAGVSQTPSNKVTEKGKYVELRCDPISGHTALYWYRQSLGQGPEFLIYFQGTGAADDSGLPNDRFFAVRPEGSVSTLKIQRTERGDSAVYLCASSLTIAWREKGETQYFGPGTRLLVL.

The chain links TRBV11-2 to TRBJ2-7, with a tentative D call TRBD1 (6 bases). The V gene lost 2 bases and the J gene lost 5 bases, with 10 bases spanning the gap. CDR1 and CDR2 from the germline V gene are SGHAT and FQNNGV. This CDR3 spans 13 amino acids. The CDR3 DNA follows: TGTGCCAGCAGCTTACAGAGGGGGAACGAGCAGTACTTC. Protein sequence: CASSLQRGNEQYF.